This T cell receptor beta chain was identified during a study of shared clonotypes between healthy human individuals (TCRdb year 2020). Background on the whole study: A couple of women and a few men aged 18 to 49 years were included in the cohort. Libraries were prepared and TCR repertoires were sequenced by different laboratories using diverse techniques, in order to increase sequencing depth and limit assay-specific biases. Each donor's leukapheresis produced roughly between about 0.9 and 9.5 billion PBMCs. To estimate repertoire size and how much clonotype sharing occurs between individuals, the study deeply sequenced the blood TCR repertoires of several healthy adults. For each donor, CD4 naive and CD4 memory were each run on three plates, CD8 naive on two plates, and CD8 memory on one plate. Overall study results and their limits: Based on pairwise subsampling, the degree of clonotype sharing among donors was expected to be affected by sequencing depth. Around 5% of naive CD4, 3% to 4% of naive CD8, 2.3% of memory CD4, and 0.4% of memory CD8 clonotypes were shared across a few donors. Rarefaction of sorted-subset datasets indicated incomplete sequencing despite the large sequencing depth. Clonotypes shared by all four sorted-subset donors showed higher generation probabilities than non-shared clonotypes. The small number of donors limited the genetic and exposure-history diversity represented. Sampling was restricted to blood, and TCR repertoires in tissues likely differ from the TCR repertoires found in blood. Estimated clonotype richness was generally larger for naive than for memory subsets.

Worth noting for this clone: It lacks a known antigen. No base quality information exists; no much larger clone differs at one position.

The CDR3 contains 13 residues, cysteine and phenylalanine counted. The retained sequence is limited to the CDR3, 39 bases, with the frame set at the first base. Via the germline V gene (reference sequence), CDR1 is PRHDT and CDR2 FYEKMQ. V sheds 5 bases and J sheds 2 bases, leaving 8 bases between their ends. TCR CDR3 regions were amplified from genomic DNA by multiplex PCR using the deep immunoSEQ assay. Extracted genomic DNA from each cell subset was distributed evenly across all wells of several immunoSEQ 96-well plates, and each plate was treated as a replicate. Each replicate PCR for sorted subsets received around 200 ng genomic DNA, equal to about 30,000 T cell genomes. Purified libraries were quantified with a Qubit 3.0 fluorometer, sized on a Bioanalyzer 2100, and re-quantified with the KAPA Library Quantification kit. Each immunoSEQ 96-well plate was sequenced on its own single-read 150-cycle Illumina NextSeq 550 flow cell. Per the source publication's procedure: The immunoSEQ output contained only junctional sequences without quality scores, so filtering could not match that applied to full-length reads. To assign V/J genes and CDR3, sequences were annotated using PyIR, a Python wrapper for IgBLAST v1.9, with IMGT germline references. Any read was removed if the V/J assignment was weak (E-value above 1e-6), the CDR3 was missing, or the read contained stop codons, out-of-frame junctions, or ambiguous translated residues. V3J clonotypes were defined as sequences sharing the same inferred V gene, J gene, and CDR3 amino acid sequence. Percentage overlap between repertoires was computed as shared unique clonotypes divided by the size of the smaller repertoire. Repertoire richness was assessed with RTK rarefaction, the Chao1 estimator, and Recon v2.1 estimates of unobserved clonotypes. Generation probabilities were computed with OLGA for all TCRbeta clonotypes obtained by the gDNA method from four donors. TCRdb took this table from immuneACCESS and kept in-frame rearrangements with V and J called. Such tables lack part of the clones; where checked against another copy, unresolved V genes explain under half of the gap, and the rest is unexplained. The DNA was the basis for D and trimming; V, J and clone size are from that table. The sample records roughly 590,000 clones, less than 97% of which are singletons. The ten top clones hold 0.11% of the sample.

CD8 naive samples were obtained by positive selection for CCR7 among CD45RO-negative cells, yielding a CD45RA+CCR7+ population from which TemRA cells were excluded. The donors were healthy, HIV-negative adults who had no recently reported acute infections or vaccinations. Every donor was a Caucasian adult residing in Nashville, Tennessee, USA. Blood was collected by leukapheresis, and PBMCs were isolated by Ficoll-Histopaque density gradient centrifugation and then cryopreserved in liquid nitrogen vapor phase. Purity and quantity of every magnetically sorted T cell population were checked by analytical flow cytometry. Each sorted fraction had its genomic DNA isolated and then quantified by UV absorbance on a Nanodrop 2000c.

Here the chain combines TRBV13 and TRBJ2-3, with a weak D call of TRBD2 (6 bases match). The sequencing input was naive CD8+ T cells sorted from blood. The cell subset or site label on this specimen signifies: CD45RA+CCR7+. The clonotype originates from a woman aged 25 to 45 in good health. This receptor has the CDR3 CASSGEVTDTQYF. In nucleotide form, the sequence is TGTGCCAGCAGCGGGGAGGTCACAGATACGCAGTATTTT. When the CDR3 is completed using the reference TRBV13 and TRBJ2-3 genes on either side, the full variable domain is AAGVIQSPRHLIKEKRETATLKCYPIPRHDTVYWYQQGPGQDPQFLISFYEKMQSDKGSIPDRFSAQQFSDYHSELNMSSLELGDSALYFCASSGEVTDTQYFGPGTRLTVL.